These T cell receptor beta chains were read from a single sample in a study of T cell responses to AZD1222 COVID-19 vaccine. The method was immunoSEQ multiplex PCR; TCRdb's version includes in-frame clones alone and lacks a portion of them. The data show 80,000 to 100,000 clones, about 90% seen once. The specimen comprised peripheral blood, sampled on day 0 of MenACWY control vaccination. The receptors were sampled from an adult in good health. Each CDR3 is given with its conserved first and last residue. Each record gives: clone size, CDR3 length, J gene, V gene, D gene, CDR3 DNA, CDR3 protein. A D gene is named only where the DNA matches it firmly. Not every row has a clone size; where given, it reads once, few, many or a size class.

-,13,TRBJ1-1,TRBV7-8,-,TGTGCCAGCAGCATCTACAGGGACACTGAAGCTTTCTTT,CASSIYRDTEAFF
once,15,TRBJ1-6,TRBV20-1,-,TGCAGTGCTAGTATGGGAGGTCTCGGTAATTCACCCCTCCACTTT,CSASMGGLGNSPLHF
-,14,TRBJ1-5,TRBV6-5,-,TGTGCCAGCAGCCCCCGGCGGCCGGGAGAACCCCAGCATTTT,CASSPRRPGEPQHF
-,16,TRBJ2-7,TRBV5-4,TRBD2,TGTGCCAGCAGCTCCAAGGGACTAGTCCCCAGCCACGAGCAGTACTTC,CASSSKGLVPSHEQYF
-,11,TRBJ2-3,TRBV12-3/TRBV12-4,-,TGTGCCAGCAGTCTCGTGGATACGCAGTATTTT,CASSLVDTQYF
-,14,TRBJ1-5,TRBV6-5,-,TGTGCCAGCAGGGCACGACAGGACAATCAGCCCCAGCATTTT,CASRARQDNQPQHF
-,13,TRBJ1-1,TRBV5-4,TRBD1,TGTGCCAGCAACTCGGACAGGGGCAGTGGGGCTTTCTTT,CASNSDRGSGAFF
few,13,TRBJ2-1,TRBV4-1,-,TGCGCCAGCAGCCAACCCTCGTACAATGAGCAGTTCTTC,CASSQPSYNEQFF
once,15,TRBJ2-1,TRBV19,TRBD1,TGTGCCAGTAGTATAGCCGGGACAGGGGGCCAGGAGCAGTTCTTC,CASSIAGTGGQEQFF
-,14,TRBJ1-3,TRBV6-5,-,TGTGCCAGCAGCGGGACAAGGTCTGGAAACACCATATATTTT,CASSGTRSGNTIYF
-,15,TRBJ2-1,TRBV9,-,TGTGCCAGCAGTAGGGAAGGGGAAGTTGGGGGTGAGCAGTTCTTC,CASSREGEVGGEQFF
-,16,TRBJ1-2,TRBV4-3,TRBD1,TGCGCCAGCAGCCAAGAAGTAGAAGGGGGCGCCTATGGCTACACCTTC,CASSQEVEGGAYGYTF
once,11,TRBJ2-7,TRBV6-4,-,TGTGCCAGCAGTGAGGGGTACGAGCAGTACTTC,CASSEGYEQYF
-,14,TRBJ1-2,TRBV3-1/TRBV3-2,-,TGTGCCAGCAGCCAAGATCGAGGGGTGTGGGGCTACACCTTC,CASSQDRGVWGYTF
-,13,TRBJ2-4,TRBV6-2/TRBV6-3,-,TGTGCCAGCAGTTACGCCCGGGAAGACATTCAGTACTTC,CASSYAREDIQYF
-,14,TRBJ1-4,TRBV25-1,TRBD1,TGTGCCAGCAGGGCCGGGACAGGGACAGAAAAACTGTTTTTT,CASRAGTGTEKLFF
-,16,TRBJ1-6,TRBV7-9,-,TGTGCCAGCAGCTGGGAAGGGATTAAGAATAATTCACCCCTCCACTTT,CASSWEGIKNNSPLHF
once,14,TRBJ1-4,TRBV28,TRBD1,TGTGCCAGCAGCCCCGGGACAGGGTATGAAAAACTGTTTTTT,CASSPGTGYEKLFF
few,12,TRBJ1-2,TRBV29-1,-,TGCAGCGTTTCGGGAGGGAACCATGGCTACACCTTC,CSVSGGNHGYTF
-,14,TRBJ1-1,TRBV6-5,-,TGTGCCAGCAGTTACGGGGGGATGAACACTGAAGCTTTCTTT,CASSYGGMNTEAFF
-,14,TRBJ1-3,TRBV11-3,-,TGTGCCAGCAGCCTGGGGGCCCTTGGAAACACCATATATTTT,CASSLGALGNTIYF
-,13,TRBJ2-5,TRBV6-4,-,TGTGCCAGCAGTGCGGGCATCCCGGGGACCCAGTACTTC,CASSAGIPGTQYF
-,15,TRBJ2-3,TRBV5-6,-,TGTGCCAGCAGCACCTCATATAGCGAGACAGATACGCAGTATTTT,CASSTSYSETDTQYF
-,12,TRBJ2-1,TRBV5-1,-,TGCGCCAGCAGCTCCCAATTCAATGAGCAGTTCTTC,CASSSQFNEQFF
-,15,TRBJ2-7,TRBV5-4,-,TGTGCCAGCAGCCTAGGCGTGGCGTTCTCCTACGAGCAGTACTTC,CASSLGVAFSYEQYF
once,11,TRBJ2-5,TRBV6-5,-,TGTGCCAGCAACAATGGAGAGACCCAGTACTTC,CASNNGETQYF
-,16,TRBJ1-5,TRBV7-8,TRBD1,TGTGCCAGCAGTCTGAGGGCCGGGACAGCTAATCAGCCCCAGCATTTT,CASSLRAGTANQPQHF
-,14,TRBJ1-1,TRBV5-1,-,TGCGCCAGCAATCGCCTCAGGGGCGACACTGAAGCTTTCTTT,CASNRLRGDTEAFF
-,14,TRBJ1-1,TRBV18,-,TGTGCCAGCACCCCTCTGGGGGAAGGCACTGAAGCTTTCTTT,CASTPLGEGTEAFF
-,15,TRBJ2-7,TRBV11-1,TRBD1,TGTGCCAGCAGCGTAGGACAGGGGAGCTCCTACGAGCAGTACTTC,CASSVGQGSSYEQYF
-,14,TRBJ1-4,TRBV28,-,TGTGCCAGCAGTTTTCGAACTGGGGAGGAAAAACTGTTTTTT,CASSFRTGEEKLFF
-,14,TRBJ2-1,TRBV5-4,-,TGTGCCAGCAGCTTGTGGGGGGGGGCCGGTGAGCAGTTCTTC,CASSLWGGAGEQFF
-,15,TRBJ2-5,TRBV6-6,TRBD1,TGTGCCAGCAGTTACGCGGGACAGGCCGAAGAGACCCAGTACTTC,CASSYAGQAEETQYF
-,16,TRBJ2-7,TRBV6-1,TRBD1,TGTGCCAGCAGCGAATCGGCCGGGACAGTCGCTGGCGAGCAGTACTTC,CASSESAGTVAGEQYF
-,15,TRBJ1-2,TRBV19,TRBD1,TGTGCCAGTAGTACCGGGACAGGTAGCGGCTATGGCTACACCTTC,CASSTGTGSGYGYTF
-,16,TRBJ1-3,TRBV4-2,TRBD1,TGTGCCAGCAGCCAAGGACAGGGTAGCTCTGGAAACACCATATATTTT,CASSQGQGSSGNTIYF
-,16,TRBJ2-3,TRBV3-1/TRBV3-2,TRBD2,TGTGCCAGCAGCCACCGACTAGCGGGGGGGCGAGATACGCAGTATTTT,CASSHRLAGGRDTQYF
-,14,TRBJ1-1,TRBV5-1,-,TGCGCCAGCCGCGCAACAGGCACGGATTTTGAAGCTTTCTTT,CASRATGTDFEAFF
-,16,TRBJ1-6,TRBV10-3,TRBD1,TGTGCCATCAGTGAGTCGACAGGGGGTAATAATTCACCCCTCCACTTT,CAISESTGGNNSPLHF
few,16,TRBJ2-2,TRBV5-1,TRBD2,TGCGCCAGCAGCTTGAAAGGACTAGCGGGAACCGGGGAGCTGTTTTTT,CASSLKGLAGTGELFF
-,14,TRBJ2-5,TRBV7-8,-,TGTGCCAGCAGCTTAGTGGGGACTGAAGAGACCCAGTACTTC,CASSLVGTEETQYF